This T cell receptor (beta chain) was captured by sequencing in a study of long-term antiretroviral therapy in people with HIV (dated by TCRdb to 2021 to 2024). About the full investigation: The earliest samples were collected approximately a decade before the 2015 WHO recommendation for immediate ART, a period when ART was typically delayed until CD4 counts fell. A retrospective serial study tested whether ART initiation and durable HIV suppression were associated with changes in peripheral blood TRB repertoire composition and diversity. A total of 192 cryopreserved PBMC samples came from roughly 30 adults with confirmed HIV infection and were collected serially over a mean of about six years (range 1-12). Among the roughly 30 participants with HIV, eleven to twelve were female. No cross-contamination during QIAcube processing was shown when test extractions of a monoclonal T-cell line were performed alongside about 30 polyclonal samples.

What the authors observed across the whole study: Inferences about post-ART repertoire changes were limited because no data were available on ART adherence, viral resistance or therapy changes. Starting ART was linked to a significant rise in TRB diversity, yet even after long-term ART the diversity remained significantly lower than in transplant donor controls. The samples were dated from about 2003 to 2018, and the ART regimens that were used may be less effective than current ART regimens. Owing to limited PBMC availability, only the TCR beta chain was sequenced, without alpha chain pairing. CDR3 length ranges in HIV repertoires were narrower than in controls, and network structure suggested an antigen-experienced repertoire with only a slight naive shift after ART. Expanded TRB clones identified before ART initiation dominated the repertoire across all time points, though the dominance fluctuated and decreased in many PLHIV after ART. Because pre-ART samples had limited cell numbers, unsorted PBMC were profiled rather than sorted CD4+ and CD8+ T cells.

To be included, a participant needed at least one PBMC sample from before ART initiation plus at least two post-ART samples. All participants with HIV were treated in the United States of America. Before DNA extraction, cryopreserved samples of roughly 1-10 million PBMC were thawed and washed. At the time of the earliest PBMC sample, participants with HIV were aged between roughly 23 and 60 years. Per participant, PBMC samples came from 1-4 timepoints prior to ART initiation and 2-8 timepoints following ART initiation, for a median of 7 samples. For every participant, serial HIV viral load, CD4+ T-cell count, ART history and demographic data were obtained. A Qiagen kit on a QIAcube was used to extract genomic DNA from unsorted PBMC, with samples processed in batches of 12. Sequencing of the TRB variable region was done with the immunoSEQ hsTCRB v3.0 assay at survey level resolution. TRB sequencing targeted a depth of about 35,000-55,000 T-cell genomes per sample. Pooled TRB libraries were sequenced on an Illumina MiSeq with a v3 150-cycle kit. Regarding the original processing steps: Repertoire analysis ran in R within a reproducible Nextflow workflow covering QC, data transformation and analysis. LymphoSeq2, an R package for exploring AIRR-Seq data, was used to implement the custom analyses. Several samples yielding fewer than 5000 total TRB sequences were excluded, leaving 188 analyzed HIV repertoires. Among the 180 to 200 retained HIV repertoires, some 60 were collected before ART initiation and approximately 130 were collected after ART initiation. Repertoires were downsampled to 5000 TRB nucleotide sequences, and summary statistics were averaged over 100 downsampling iterations. Only TRB sequences with CDR3 regions of at least seven amino acids were retained for analysis. Two measures captured diversity: a Shannon entropy-derived clonality score and the Gini coefficient. In repertoire networks, the top 5000 CDR3 amino acid sequences were linked whenever an edit distance of one separated two sequences. For TRB CDR3 amino acid sequences, antigen specificity groups and MHC restriction were predicted with GLIPH2. To flag known associations with CMV, EBV, HIV or tissue antigens, CDR3 amino acid sequences were compared against VDJdb and McPAS-TCR. Pre-ART, post-ART and control groups were compared with Wilcoxon signed-rank tests and Holm-Bonferroni correction. Entries here come from immuneACCESS through TCRdb and include only in-frame sequences with V and J called. Some clones fail to appear in such tables; in the studies checked, an unresolved V gene covers under half of the shortfall, and the cause of the remainder is unknown. V, J and clone size reflect that table, while D and trimming were determined from the DNA. This sample has 15,000 to 20,000 clones in its table, and 80% to 90% of those were observed once. Roughly 9.3% of the sample lies in the top ten.

About this clone itself: The specificity of this receptor is unknown. Base-call qualities are not available, and no considerably larger clone is one nucleotide away.

Inclusive of the bounding cysteine and phenylalanine, the CDR3 is 15 residues long. Only the CDR3 DNA stays, 45 bases, in frame from base 1. Reading the germline V gene (reference sequence) gives CDR1 LNHDA and CDR2 SQIVND. Trimming at the junction amounts to 5 bases on V and 4 bases on J, and the germline ends lie 17 bases apart. The chain is assembled from TRBV19 and TRBJ1-1; a weak D assignment points to TRBD1 (5 bases agree). The sample in question was unsorted PBMCs, obtained 4.2 years after starting antiretroviral therapy. This sequence originates from a man over 45 with HIV. The nucleotide sequence is given as TGTGCCAGTAGTGCCCGCAGGGTACCCGCCACTGAAGCTTTCTTT. Translated, it gives CASSARRVPATEAFF.